This TCR beta chain was sequenced in a study of shared clonotypes between healthy human individuals. Across the whole study: Three plates were used per donor for CD4 naive, three for CD4 memory, two for CD8 naive and one for CD8 memory.

Naive CD45RA+ and memory CD45RA-negative subsets were split from CD4+ cells. Germline V gives CDR1 SGHTA, CDR2 FQGNSA. This CDR3 is 17 amino acids long. V gave up 2 bases and J gave up 1 base; unmatched junction bases: 5. The table came from immunoSEQ multiplex PCR; TCRdb's copy has only in-frame clones and leaves some out. There are about 1 million clones in the sample; under 80% occur only once, and about 1.4% lies in the top ten. Sequenced input: memory CD4+ T cells sorted from blood. Documented subset: CD45RA-negative fraction. This TCR derives from a young man in good health. The chain employs TRBV7-2 and TRBJ2-2; 9 bases line up with TRBD2. Written as DNA, the CDR3 is TGTGCCAGCAGCTTAAACCGACTAGCGGAGAACACCGGGGAGCTGTTTTTT. This gives the protein CASSLNRLAENTGELFF.